Following are 22 T cell receptor beta chains from one sample sequenced in a study of CD8 T cells in ankylosing spondylitis. Their antigens are not known. Each CDR3 protein is one row after TCRdb ran MiXCR on the 5' RACE reads. The data show a few hundred thousand distinct CDR3 sequences, under 25% seen once. Study-wide findings and caveats: Made up of about eight highly homologous variants, a TCR beta motif appeared characteristic of ankylosing spondylitis blood.

The material sequenced was blood, either unsorted or a sorted T cell fraction (not recorded which). The source is a male donor with ankylosing spondylitis.

This clonotype was counted between two and nine times. The rearrangement joins TRBV7-3 to TRBJ2-3, with 9 bases aligning to TRBD2. Germline loops: CDR1 SGHTA, CDR2 FQGTGA. The trim removed 8 bases at V and 2 bases at J, leaving 5 bases unmatched. The CDR3 loop spans 14 amino acids. Here the CDR3 reads CASGPGLATDTQYF. The CDR3 nucleotides read TGTGCCAGCGGGCCGGGACTAGCCACAGATACGCAGTATTTT.

The chain couples TRBV20-1 to TRBJ1-5, with 7 bases matching TRBD1. Germline trimming cut 0 bases from V and 4 bases from J; bases unmatched to any gene: 9. The germline gives CDR1 DFQATT, CDR2 SNEGSKA (reference sequence). This CDR3 contains 16 residues. In DNA form, the CDR3 reads TGCAGTGCTAGAGATAGAGGGGGCGCAGGTAATCAGCCCCAGCATTTT. Its protein product is CSARDRGGAGNQPQHF.

The J gene is TRBJ2-7, the V gene TRBV4-1, with D hard to call. Trimming stripped 0 bases from V and 7 bases from J, with 19 bases between. The germline V gene encodes CDR1 MGHRA and CDR2 YSYEKL. CDR3 length equals 16 residues. Written as DNA, the CDR3 is TGCGCCAGCAGCCAAGAGTATACTGGCGCCGTCTGGGAGCAGTACTTC. Translation: CASSQEYTGAVWEQYF.

The chain uses TRBV4-3 and TRBJ1-4, with D perhaps TRBD1 (6 bases). This CDR3 has 20 amino acids. The ends were cut back, 1 base at V and 14 bases at J, with 35 bases in the middle. Germline V gene lookup returns CDR1 LGHNA and CDR2 YSLEER. The CDR3 sequence is CASSQGGAPFTTGSGKSLFF. CDR3 sequence (DNA): TGCGCCAGCAGCCAAGGTGGTGCACCCTTTACGACAGGCTCAGGGAAGAGTCTGTTTTTT.

This clonotype was counted only a few times. The chain employs TRBV6-1 and TRBJ2-5, with TRBD1 identical over 9 bases. The CDR3 is 15 amino acids. J lost 4 bases, V lost 6 bases, and 9 bases had no gene match. Germline V lookup: CDR1 MNHNS, CDR2 SASEGT. CDR3 nucleotides: TGTGCCAGCAGACCGGACAGGGGCATGGGAGAGACCCAGTACTTC. Translating it yields CASRPDRGMGETQYF.

The chain links TRBV7-9 to TRBJ2-4, with 11 bases fitting TRBD1. The CDR3 is 16 residues long. The germline gives CDR1 SEHNR, CDR2 FQNEAQ (reference sequence). V lost 3 bases, J lost 0 bases, and 1 base stayed unmatched. Written as DNA, the CDR3 is TGTGCCAGCAGCTTGGGGACAGGGGGAGCCAAAAACATTCAGTACTTC. Translated: CASSLGTGGAKNIQYF.

This clonotype was detected many times. The chain uses TRBV7-9 and TRBJ1-5; tentatively, D is TRBD1 (5 bases). The CDR3 length is 15 residues. Trimming pared 0 bases from V and 4 bases from J, leaving 10 bases between. Germline values: CDR1 SEHNR, CDR2 FQNEAQ (reference sequence). The CDR3 DNA is TGTGCCAGCAGCTTAGCGGAGGGGTTTAATCAGCCCCAGCATTTT. This codes for CASSLAEGFNQPQHF.

The V call is TRBV3-1, the J call TRBJ2-7, with 13 bases lining up with TRBD2. The V segment lost 4 bases and the J segment 3 bases; nucleotides outside the gene matches: 6. Germline V gives CDR1 LGHDT, CDR2 YNNKEL (reference sequence). The CDR3 consists of 16 residues. CDR3 in amino acids: CASSPSTSGRFYEQYF. The CDR3, as DNA: TGTGCCAGCAGCCCGTCGACTAGCGGGAGGTTCTACGAGCAGTACTTC.

This clonotype was picked up a small number of times. CDR3 DNA sequence: TGCGCCAGCAGGTCTGTCGGGGCTAGCACAGATACGCAGTATTTT. Translating it yields CASRSVGASTDTQYF. This chain connects TRBV5-1 to TRBJ2-3, with D tentatively TRBD1 or TRBD2 (5 bases each). Between the trimmed V and J ends, which lost 5 bases and 0 bases, there was a span of 13 bases. CDR1 and CDR2 from the germline V gene are SGHRS and YFSETQ. CDR3 length: 15 amino acids.

CDR3 DNA sequence: TGTGCCAGCAGCTTCCTCGCTAGCGGGAGGGCCTACGAGCAGTACTTC. Translation gives CASSFLASGRAYEQYF. V gene TRBV7-2 combines with J gene TRBJ2-7, with 12 nucleotides matching TRBD2. Germline trimming cut 3 bases from V and 2 bases from J; bases unmatched to any gene: 5. From germline, CDR1 is SGHTA and CDR2 FQGNSA. The CDR3 runs 16 residues.

The rearrangement uses TRBV5-4 and TRBJ2-2; TRBD2 matches 8 bases. V lost 6 bases, J lost 2 bases, and 9 bases stayed unmatched. The CDR3 loop spans 16 amino acids. Germline CDR1 reads SGHNT; CDR2 reads YYREEE (reference sequence). The CDR3 sequence: CASTTAGAANTGELFF. The CDR3 DNA sequence: TGTGCCAGCACCACAGCGGGAGCGGCCAACACCGGGGAGCTGTTTTTT.

This rearrangement joins TRBV4-2 to TRBJ2-3; either TRBD1 or TRBD2 may supply D (5 bases each). V gave up 0 bases and J gave up 4 bases, with 14 bases separating them. Germline values: CDR1 LGHNA, CDR2 YNFKEQ. The CDR3 extends over 16 amino acids. CDR3 loop: CASSQEGRRLADTQYF. For the CDR3, the DNA is TGTGCCAGCAGCCAAGAGGGACGGAGGTTGGCAGATACGCAGTATTTT.

This clonotype was found many times. This chain connects TRBV29-1 to TRBJ2-7, with D possibly being TRBD1 (5 bases). Trimming left V 1 base short and J 1 base short, with 11 bases between. Germline V gene lookup returns CDR1 SQVTM and CDR2 ANQGSEA. The CDR3 runs to 14 residues. The CDR3 region has the DNA TGCAGCGTTGAAGTGACAGCTGATTCCTACGAGCAGTACTTC. Protein product: CSVEVTADSYEQYF.

J is TRBJ2-7 and V is TRBV3-1; D may match TRBD1 or TRBD2 (5 bases each). The length of the CDR3 is 15 residues. V was shortened by 1 base and J by 6 bases, with 16 bases between the two germline ends. Germline values: CDR1 LGHDT, CDR2 YNNKEL (reference sequence). CDR3 DNA sequence: TGTGCCAGCAGCCAAGTGGGACCTAAATTCGCCGAGCAGTACTTC. Encoded protein: CASSQVGPKFAEQYF.

The chain joins TRBV20-1 to TRBJ2-7; TRBD2 aligns across 9 bases. Germline V lookup: CDR1 DFQATT, CDR2 SNEGSKA (reference sequence). Germline trimming cut 3 bases from V and 2 bases from J; bases unmatched to any gene: 8. The length of the CDR3 is 15 residues. CDR3 residues: CSARGVAGATYEQYF. The DNA of the CDR3 is TGCAGTGCTAGGGGGGTAGCGGGGGCAACCTACGAGCAGTACTTC.

The chain uses TRBV30 and TRBJ2-1; 13 nucleotides align to TRBD2. The V and J ends lost 4 bases and 6 bases, in that order; junction bases with no gene match: 3. This CDR3 spans 14 amino acids. CDR1 and CDR2 from the germline V gene are GTSNPN and SVGIG (reference sequence). The CDR3 DNA reads as TGTGCCTGGATGAGGACTAGCGGGAGCAATGAGCAGTTCTTC. Its translation is CAWMRTSGSNEQFF.

The CDR3 region has the DNA TGCAGCGTTGGGTCAGGGGGGAGCACCGGGGAGCTGTTTTTT. Its translation is CSVGSGGSTGELFF. The chain uses TRBV29-1 and TRBJ2-2; maybe TRBD1 (7 bases). The CDR3 spans 14 residues. With 4 bases removed from V and 4 bases from J, the gap between germline ends came to 13 bases. Germline CDR1 reads SQVTM; CDR2 reads ANQGSEA.

The V gene is TRBV5-4, the J gene TRBJ2-5, with 7 bases identical to TRBD2. Germline-derived CDR1 and CDR2 are SGHNT and YYREEE (reference sequence). Losses at the gene ends were 2 bases for V and 2 bases for J; bases not matched to a gene: 9. The length of the CDR3 is 16 residues. The CDR3 nucleotides read TGTGCCAGCAGCTTCAAAAGGCCAGCGGGACAAGAGACCCAGTACTTC. It is translated as CASSFKRPAGQETQYF.

This clonotype was detected only a few times. V gene TRBV6-5 combines with J gene TRBJ2-5; D might be TRBD2 (5 bases). CDR1 is MNHEY and CDR2 is SVGAGI in the germline V gene. The CDR3 covers 13 residues. Trimming took 2 bases from V and 4 from J, leaving 8 bases between them. The CDR3: CASSYEGGETQYF. DNA of the CDR3: TGTGCCAGCAGTTACGAGGGTGGAGAGACCCAGTACTTC.

This clonotype was counted between two and nine times. CDR3 sequence: CASSQMLAVQETQYF. In DNA, the CDR3 is TGTGCCAGCAGCCAAATGCTAGCGGTCCAAGAGACCCAGTACTTC. The chain has TRBV3-1 and TRBJ2-5; 7 bases line up with TRBD2. Per germline, CDR1 LGHDT and CDR2 YNNKEL (reference sequence). J gave up 1 base and V 2 bases, and 4 bases lay outside the gene matches. The CDR3 has 15 residues.

The V and J genes are TRBV6-5 and TRBJ1-2; 8 positions agree with TRBD1. From germline, CDR1 is MNHEY and CDR2 SVGAGI. This CDR3 is built from 14 residues. V gave up 2 bases and J gave up 5 bases; unmatched junction bases: 4. CDR3 nucleotides: TGTGCCAGCAGTTACGACAGGGGCGCTTATGGCTACACCTTC. It translates to CASSYDRGAYGYTF.

The chain employs TRBV12-3 or TRBV12-4 and TRBJ2-1; D is uncertain. CDR3 length: 13 amino acids. The V and J ends lost 8 bases and 7 bases respectively, with 15 bases between them. CDR3 DNA sequence: TGTGCCAGCCGCGTCTTGTCCGGGAATGAGCAGTTCTTC. This translates into CASRVLSGNEQFF.